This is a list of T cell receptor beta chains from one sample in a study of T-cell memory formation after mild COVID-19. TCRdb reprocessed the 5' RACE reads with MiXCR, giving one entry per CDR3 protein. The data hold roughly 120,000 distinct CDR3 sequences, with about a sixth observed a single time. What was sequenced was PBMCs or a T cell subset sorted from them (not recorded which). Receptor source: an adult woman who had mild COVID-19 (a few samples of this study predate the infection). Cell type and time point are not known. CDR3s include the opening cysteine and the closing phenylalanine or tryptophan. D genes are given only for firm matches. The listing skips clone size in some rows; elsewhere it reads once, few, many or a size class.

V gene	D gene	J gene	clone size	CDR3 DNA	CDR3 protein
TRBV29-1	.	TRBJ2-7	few	TGCAGCGTTGAGGATCGGGGCACCCACGAGCAGTACTTC	CSVEDRGTHEQYF
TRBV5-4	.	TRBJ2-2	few	TGTGCCAGCAGCGAACCGGAGGTGCCAGAGGGCGGGGAGCTGTTTTTT	CASSEPEVPEGGELFF
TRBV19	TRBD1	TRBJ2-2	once	TGTGCCACGCAGACAGGGCGGAACACCGGGGAGCTGTTTTTT	CATQTGRNTGELFF
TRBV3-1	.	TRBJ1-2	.	TGTGCCTCCGCTTCAAGCTATGGCTACACCTTC	CASASSYGYTF
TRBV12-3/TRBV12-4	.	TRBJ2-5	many	TGTGCCAGCAGTTTGGAGACCCAGTACTTC	CASSLETQYF
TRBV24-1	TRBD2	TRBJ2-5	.	TGTGCCACCAGTAGAGCGGGGGGGCCCATTGAGACCCAGTACTTC	CATSRAGGPIETQYF
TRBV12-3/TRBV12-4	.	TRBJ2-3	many	TGTGCCAGCAGCCCACAGCGAGGGGGAACAGATACGCAGTATTTT	CASSPQRGGTDTQYF
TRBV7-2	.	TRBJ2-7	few	TGTGCCAGCAGCGGACAGCTAGGGGGCTACGAGCAGTACTTC	CASSGQLGGYEQYF
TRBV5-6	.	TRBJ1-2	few	TGTGCCAGCAGCTTAGGTGGCAGACAATACACCTTC	CASSLGGRQYTF
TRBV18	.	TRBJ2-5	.	TGTGCCAGCTCACCACAGCCTAGCGCGGAGACCCAGTACTTC	CASSPQPSAETQYF
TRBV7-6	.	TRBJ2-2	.	TGTGCCAGCAGCTTAGGGGTAGAGAACACCGGGGAGCTGTTTTTT	CASSLGVENTGELFF
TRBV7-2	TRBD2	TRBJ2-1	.	TGTGCCAGCAGACAATCCCGGGGGGGCAATGAGCAGTTCTTC	CASRQSRGGNEQFF
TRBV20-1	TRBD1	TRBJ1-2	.	TGCAGTGGGAGGGACAGCTATGGCTACAACTTC	CSGRDSYGYNF
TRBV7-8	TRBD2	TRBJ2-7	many	TGTGCCAGCAGCATTAGCGGGAGCTCCTACGAGCAGTACTTC	CASSISGSSYEQYF
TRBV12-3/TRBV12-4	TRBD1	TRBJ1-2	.	TGTGCCAGCAGTCCCGCCAGGGGGTTATATGACTACACCTTC	CASSPARGLYDYTF
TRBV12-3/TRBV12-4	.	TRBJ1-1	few	TGTGCCAGCAGTGCTGGGAATGGGGTCACTGAAGCTTTCTTT	CASSAGNGVTEAFF
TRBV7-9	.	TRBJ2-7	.	TGTGCCAGCAGAATAGGGGAAAACGAGCAGTACTTC	CASRIGENEQYF
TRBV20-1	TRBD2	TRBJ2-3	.	TGCAGTGCTAGATCGACTAGCGGGAAAAGGTCGCAGTATTTT	CSARSTSGKRSQYF
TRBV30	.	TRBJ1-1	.	TGTGCCGGGAGACTGATTAAGAACACTGAAGCTTTCTTT	CAGRLIKNTEAFF
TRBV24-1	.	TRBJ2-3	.	TGTGCCACCAGTGTTACGTACCCCACAGATACGCAGTATTTT	CATSVTYPTDTQYF
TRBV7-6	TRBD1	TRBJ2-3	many	TGTGCCAGCAGCCTAATCCCACACCGGGACAGGGGGCGAACAGATACGCAGTATTTT	CASSLIPHRDRGRTDTQYF
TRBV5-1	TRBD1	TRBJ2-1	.	TGCGCCAGCAGCTGGGGGACAGCCTACAATGAGCAGTTCTTC	CASSWGTAYNEQFF
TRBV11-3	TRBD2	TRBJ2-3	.	TGTGCCAGCAGCTTAACAGGACTAGCGGGAGTAATAGATACGCAGTATTTT	CASSLTGLAGVIDTQYF
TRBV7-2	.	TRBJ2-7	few	TGTGCCAGCAGCTCAGAGGGCGGCTACGAGCAGTACTTC	CASSSEGGYEQYF
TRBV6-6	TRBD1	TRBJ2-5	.	TGTGCCAGCAGTTACTCGTGGGGACAGGGGGAATCCGGGGAGACCCAGTACTTC	CASSYSWGQGESGETQYF
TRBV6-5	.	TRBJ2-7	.	TGTGCCAGCAGTTCATATCCGACGTCCTACGAGCAGTACTTC	CASSSYPTSYEQYF
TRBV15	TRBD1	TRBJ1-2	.	TGTGCCACCAGCAGAGCGGGCCAGGGGGTTACCTATGGCTACACCTTC	CATSRAGQGVTYGYTF
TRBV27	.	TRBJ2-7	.	TGTGCCAGCAGCTGGTACTACGAGCAGTACTTC	CASSWYYEQYF
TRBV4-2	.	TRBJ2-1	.	TGTGCCAGCAGCCAAGTGAACAATGAGCAGTTCTTC	CASSQVNNEQFF
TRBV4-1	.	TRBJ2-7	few	TGCGCCAGCAGCCAATTACCGGGCCGAGACTACGAGCAGTACTTC	CASSQLPGRDYEQYF
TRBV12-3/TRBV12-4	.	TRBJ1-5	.	TGTGCCAGCAGTTTTGGTACAGACCCCAATCAGCTGCGGCATTTT	CASSFGTDPNQLRHF
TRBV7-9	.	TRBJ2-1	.	TGTGCCAGCAGCTTTTGGTCGAATGAGCAGTTCTTC	CASSFWSNEQFF
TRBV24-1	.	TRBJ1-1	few	TGTGCCACCAATGACAACGGAGCCACTGAAGCTTTCTTT	CATNDNGATEAFF
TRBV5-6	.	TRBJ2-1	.	TGTGCCAGCAGCTTGTGGAGGGGCGATGAGCAGTTCTTC	CASSLWRGDEQFF
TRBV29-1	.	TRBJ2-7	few	TGCAGCGTGGCCTTGGGCGGTCATGGCTCCTACGAGCAGTACTTC	CSVALGGHGSYEQYF
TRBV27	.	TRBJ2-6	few	TGTGCCAGCAGTTTATCCCGGGCAGGGTGGGGCTCTGGGGCCAACGTCCTGACTTTC	CASSLSRAGWGSGANVLTF
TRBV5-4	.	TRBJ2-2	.	TGTGCCAGCAGCCAGGAACTCGGGGGCACCCTCACCGGGGAGCTGTTTTTT	CASSQELGGTLTGELFF
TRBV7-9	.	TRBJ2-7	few	TGTGCCAGCAGCTCATACAGGGACCGGCAGTACTTC	CASSSYRDRQYF
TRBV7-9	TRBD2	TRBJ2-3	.	TGTGCCAGCAGCCCCCGGGGGGGAGAAACAGATACGCAGTATTTT	CASSPRGGETDTQYF
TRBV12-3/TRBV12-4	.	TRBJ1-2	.	TGTGCCAGCAGTCCCGGGACGGCGAGCTATGGCTACACCTTC	CASSPGTASYGYTF
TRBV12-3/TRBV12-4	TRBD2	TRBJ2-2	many	TGTGCCAGTCTAGCGGGAGGCAACACCGGGGAGCTGTTTTTT	CASLAGGNTGELFF
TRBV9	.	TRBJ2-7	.	TGTGCCAGCAGTTCAGGGAACTACGAGCAGTACTTC	CASSSGNYEQYF
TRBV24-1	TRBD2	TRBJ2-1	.	TGTGCCACCAGTGATTGGGGGTCTAGCGGGAGCCATGAGCAGTTCTTC	CATSDWGSSGSHEQFF
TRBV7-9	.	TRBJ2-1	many	TGTGCCAGCAGCGCCCCAATCGGCTACAATGAGCAGTTCTTC	CASSAPIGYNEQFF
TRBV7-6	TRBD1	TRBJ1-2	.	TGTGCCAGCAGCCAGACGCCCGGACAGGGAGAGGACGGCTACACCTTC	CASSQTPGQGEDGYTF
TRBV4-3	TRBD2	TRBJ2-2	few	TGCGCCAGCAGCCAAGAGGGGGAGGGGTTCACCGGGGAGCTGTTTTTT	CASSQEGEGFTGELFF
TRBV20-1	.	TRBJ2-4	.	TGCAGTGCTTGCCGTCCAGCCACAGCCAAAAACATTCAGTACTTC	CSACRPATAKNIQYF
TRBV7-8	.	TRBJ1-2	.	TGTGCCAGCAGCCCACTCGCGGCCGACCGAATCCACTTTCCTAACTATGGCTACACCTTC	CASSPLAADRIHFPNYGYTF